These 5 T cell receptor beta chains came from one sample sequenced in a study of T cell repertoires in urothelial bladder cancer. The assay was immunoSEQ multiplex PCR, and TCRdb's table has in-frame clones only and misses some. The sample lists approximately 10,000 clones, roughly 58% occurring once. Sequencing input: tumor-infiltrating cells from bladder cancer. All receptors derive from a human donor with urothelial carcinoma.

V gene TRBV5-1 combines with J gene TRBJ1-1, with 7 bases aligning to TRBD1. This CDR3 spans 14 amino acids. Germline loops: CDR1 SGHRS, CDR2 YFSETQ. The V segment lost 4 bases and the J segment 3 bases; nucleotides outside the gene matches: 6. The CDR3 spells CASSHRGIDTEAFF. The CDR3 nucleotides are TGCGCCAGCAGCCACAGGGGTATTGACACTGAAGCTTTCTTT.

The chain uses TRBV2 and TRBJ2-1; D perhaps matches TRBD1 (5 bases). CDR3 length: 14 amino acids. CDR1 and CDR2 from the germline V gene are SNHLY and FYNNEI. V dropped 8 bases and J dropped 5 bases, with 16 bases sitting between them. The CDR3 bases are TGTGCCAGCGGCAAGTTGGGGCCCGACAATGAGCAGTTCTTC. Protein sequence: CASGKLGPDNEQFF.

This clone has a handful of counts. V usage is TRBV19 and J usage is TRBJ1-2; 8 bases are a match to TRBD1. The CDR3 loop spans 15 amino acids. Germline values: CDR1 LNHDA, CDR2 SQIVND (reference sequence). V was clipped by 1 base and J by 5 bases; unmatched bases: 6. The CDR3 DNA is TGTGCCAGTAGTATAGTGGCCGGGACAGGATATGGCTACACCTTC. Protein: CASSIVAGTGYGYTF.

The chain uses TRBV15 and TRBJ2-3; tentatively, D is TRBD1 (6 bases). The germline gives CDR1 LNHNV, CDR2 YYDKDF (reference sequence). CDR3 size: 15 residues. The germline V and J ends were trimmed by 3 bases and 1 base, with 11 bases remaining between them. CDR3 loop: CATSRAWTGTDTQYF. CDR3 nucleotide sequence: TGTGCCACCAGCAGGGCATGGACAGGCACAGATACGCAGTATTTT. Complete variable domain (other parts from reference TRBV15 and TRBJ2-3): DAMVIQNPRYQVTQFGKPVTLSCSQTLNHNVMYWYQQKSSQAPKLLFHYYDKDFNNEADTPDNFQSRRPNTSFCFLDIRSPGLGDTAMYLCATSRAWTGTDTQYFGPGTRLTVL.

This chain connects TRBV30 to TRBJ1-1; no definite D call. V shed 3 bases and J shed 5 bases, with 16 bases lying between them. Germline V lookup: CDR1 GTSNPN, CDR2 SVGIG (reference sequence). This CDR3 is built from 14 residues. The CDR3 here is CAWSFGFLKTEAFF. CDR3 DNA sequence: TGTGCCTGGAGCTTCGGCTTTTTAAAGACTGAAGCTTTCTTT. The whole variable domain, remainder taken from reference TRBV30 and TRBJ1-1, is SQTIHQWPATLVQPVGSPLSLECTVEGTSNPNLYWYRQAAGRGLQLLFYSVGIGQISSEVPQNLSASRPQDRQFILSSKKLLLSDSGFYLCAWSFGFLKTEAFFGQGTRLTVV.